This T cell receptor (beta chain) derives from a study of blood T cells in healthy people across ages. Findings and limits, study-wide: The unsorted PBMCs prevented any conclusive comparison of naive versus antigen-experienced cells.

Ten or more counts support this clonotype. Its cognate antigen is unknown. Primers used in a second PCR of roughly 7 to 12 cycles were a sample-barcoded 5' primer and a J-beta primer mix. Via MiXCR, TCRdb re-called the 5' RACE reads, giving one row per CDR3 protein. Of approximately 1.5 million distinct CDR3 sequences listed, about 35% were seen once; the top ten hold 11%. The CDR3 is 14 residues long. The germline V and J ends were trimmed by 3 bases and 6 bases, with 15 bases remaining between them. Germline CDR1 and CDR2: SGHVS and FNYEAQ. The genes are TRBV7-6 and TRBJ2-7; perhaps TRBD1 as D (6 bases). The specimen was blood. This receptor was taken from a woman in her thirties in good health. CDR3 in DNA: TGTGCCAGCAGCTTGCGGGCAGGGGAGAGCGAGCAGTACTTC. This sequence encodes CASSLRAGESEQYF.